Listed below are T cell receptor beta chains from one sample, sequenced in a study of blood T cell repertoires in COVID-19. TCRdb's table, derived via immunoSEQ multiplex PCR, lists solely in-frame clones and lacks some. In the table there are under 150,000 clones, 88% of which are singletons. Material for sequencing was peripheral blood. Receptor source: a man aged 50 or older with acute or convalescent COVID-19. The CDR3 runs from the conserved cysteine through the conserved F or W. D genes are given only for firm matches. A clone size is listed for some rows: how often the clone was seen (once, few, many), or a class if it is expanded.

d_call	v_call	j_call	clone_size	cdr3_nt	cdr3_aa
TRBD1	TRBV5-1	TRBJ2-6	NA	TGCGCCAGCAGCCTACAGGGGGCGGGAGGGGCCAACGTCCTGACTTTC	CASSLQGAGGANVLTF
TRBD1	TRBV27	TRBJ1-2	NA	TGTGCCAGCAGTCATCGAAGGACAGGGACGGGTGGCTACACCTTC	CASSHRRTGTGGYTF
NA	TRBV12-3/TRBV12-4	TRBJ1-1	NA	TGTGCCAGCAGTTTGTCAGGGAACACTGAAGCTTTCTTT	CASSLSGNTEAFF
NA	TRBV6-5	TRBJ2-2	once	TGTGCCAGCGGCAGGGCGGCCGGGGAGCTGTTTTTT	CASGRAAGELFF
NA	TRBV21-1	TRBJ1-1	NA	TGTGCCAGCAGCAAAAACAGGGGGAACACTGAAGCTTTCTTT	CASSKNRGNTEAFF
TRBD1	TRBV6-6	TRBJ2-1	NA	TGTGCCAGCAGTCCTCCCGGACAGGGAGTAGAGCAGTTCTTC	CASSPPGQGVEQFF
NA	TRBV27	TRBJ1-1	NA	TGTGCCAGCAGTTTATTTAACTCGAACACTGAAGCTTTCTTT	CASSLFNSNTEAFF
NA	TRBV5-6	TRBJ1-2	NA	TGTGCCAGCAGCTTGGGTACAGGATACTATGGCTACACCTTC	CASSLGTGYYGYTF
NA	TRBV7-9	TRBJ1-2	NA	TGTGCCAGCAGCTTCGGGGCCGGGGGTAACTATGGCTACACCTTC	CASSFGAGGNYGYTF
TRBD1	TRBV5-4	TRBJ1-1	NA	TGTGCCAGCAGTTGGGACAGTCACGCTGAAGCTTTCTTT	CASSWDSHAEAFF
TRBD2	TRBV2	TRBJ2-1	NA	TGTGCCAGCAGCCCGGGACTACCCCCTACGAGGCAGTTCTTC	CASSPGLPPTRQFF
NA	TRBV29-1	TRBJ1-5	NA	TGCAGCGTAGGGGCAGGGGCGGGAGTAAATCAGCCCCAGCATTTT	CSVGAGAGVNQPQHF
NA	TRBV5-5	TRBJ1-4	NA	TGTGCCAGCGGGGCAGGGTCAGGGATTAATGAAAAACTGTTTTTT	CASGAGSGINEKLFF
NA	TRBV10-3	TRBJ1-5	NA	TGTGCCATCAGCCCCGGGACAATGAGCAATCAGCCCCAGCATTTT	CAISPGTMSNQPQHF
TRBD2	TRBV7-2	TRBJ2-7	NA	TGTGCCAGCAGCTTATCCATTCGACTAGCGGGGGGCGAGCAGTACTTC	CASSLSIRLAGGEQYF
NA	TRBV5-4	TRBJ2-5	NA	TGTGCCAGCAGCCCCGGAGGGCAAGGGACCCAGTACTTC	CASSPGGQGTQYF
NA	TRBV10-2	TRBJ2-2	NA	TGCGCCAGCAATCCGTCGGCCGGGGAGCTGTTTTTT	CASNPSAGELFF
NA	TRBV4-2	TRBJ1-1	NA	TGTGCCAGCAGCCAAGATCCTGGGGGGGAGGACACTGAAGCTTTCTTT	CASSQDPGGEDTEAFF
NA	TRBV6-5	TRBJ1-6	NA	TGTGCCAGCAGTCCCGGACAGCATAATTCACCCCTCCACTTT	CASSPGQHNSPLHF
NA	TRBV3-1/TRBV3-2	TRBJ2-3	NA	TGTGCCAGCAGCCATAAAAGGAGGGGGGGAGCAGATACGCAGTATTTT	CASSHKRRGGADTQYF
NA	TRBV3-1/TRBV3-2	TRBJ1-2	NA	TGTGCCAGCAGCCAAGGAATGGGAGGTGGCTACACCTTC	CASSQGMGGGYTF
TRBD2	TRBV6-5	TRBJ2-2	NA	TGTGCCAGCAGGCCGGGACTAGCAGAAACCGGGGAGCTGTTTTTT	CASRPGLAETGELFF
TRBD1	TRBV2	TRBJ2-3	NA	TGTGCCAGCAGTGGACAGGGGACAGATACGCAGTATTTT	CASSGQGTDTQYF